One and the same sample provided the 19 T cell receptor beta chains below, sequenced in a study of OX40 agonist ivuxolimab in advanced cancers. The protocol was immunoSEQ multiplex PCR, while the TCRdb copy is restricted to in-frame clones and leaves out a portion. The sample has around 80,000 clones; roughly 86% are singletons. Sample: CD4+ or CD8+ T cells sorted from blood, taken in a trial of the OX40 agonist ivuxolimab. These receptors came from an adult with an advanced solid tumor such as melanoma, head and neck, liver or kidney cancer.

The rearrangement uses TRBV6-5 and TRBJ1-1, with D hard to call. CDR3 length equals 11 residues. Trimming cost V 6 bases and J 5 bases, with 7 bases left between them. Germline CDR1 is MNHEY and CDR2 is SVGAGI. The CDR3 spells CASRVWTEAFF. Written as DNA, the CDR3 is TGTGCCAGCAGGGTCTGGACTGAAGCTTTCTTT.

This rearrangement joins TRBV7-3 to TRBJ1-6, with D possibly being TRBD1 (5 bases). The CDR3 runs to 16 residues. Germline CDR1 is SGHTA and CDR2 is FQGTGA. The V gene lost 3 bases and the J gene lost 10 bases, with 19 bases spanning the gap. CDR3 DNA: TGTGCCAGCAGCTTCGGATCCAGGGAGACTTTATCACCCCTCCACTTT. It specifies CASSFGSRETLSPLHF.

This clone was found once. The rearrangement links TRBV4-2 to TRBJ2-1; 9 positions match TRBD1. This CDR3 region has 15 residues. Germline CDR1 reads LGHNA; CDR2 reads YNFKEQ. Losses at the gene ends were 4 bases for V and 6 bases for J; bases not matched to a gene: 7. Here the CDR3 DNA reads TGTGCCAGCAGCCCGGGACAGGGCTTATCCAATGAGCAGTTCTTC. Translated, it gives CASSPGQGLSNEQFF.

The CDR3 DNA reads as TGCGCCAGCAGCAGGGATAAGGGCTATGGCTACACCTTC. Its translation is CASSRDKGYGYTF. The chain is built from TRBV5-1 and TRBJ1-2; no reliable D call. Trimming cost V 4 bases and J 4 bases, with 11 bases left between them. CDR1 and CDR2 (germline): SGHRS, YFSETQ. The CDR3 spans 13 residues.

The chain uses TRBV4-1 and TRBJ2-2; D is perhaps TRBD2 (7 bases). The V and J ends lost 0 bases and 2 bases respectively, with 13 bases between them. Germline CDR1 MGHRA, CDR2 YSYEKL. The CDR3 has 17 amino acids. In nucleotides, the CDR3 is TGCGCCAGCAGCCAAGATGGCGGGGGCCTTAACACCGGGGAGCTGTTTTTT. Translating gives CASSQDGGGLNTGELFF.

The chain carries TRBV7-2 and TRBJ2-7; D uncertain. There are 13 residues in the CDR3. Germline V gives CDR1 SGHTA, CDR2 FQGNSA. V lost 3 bases to trimming and J lost 6 bases, with 12 bases between them. The CDR3 protein is CASSFYSDGEQYV. As DNA, the CDR3 is TGTGCCAGCAGCTTTTATTCGGACGGCGAGCAGTACGTC.

The chain is built from TRBV10-3 and TRBJ1-5, with 10 positions matching TRBD1. The CDR3 runs to 14 residues. Germline V gives CDR1 ENHRY, CDR2 SYGVKD. The junction had 0 bases not matched to a gene; V was cut back by 2 bases and J by 5 bases. CDR3 nucleotides: TGTGCCATCAGTGAGGGGACAGGGGATCAGCCCCAGCATTTT. This encodes CAISEGTGDQPQHF.

This chain joins TRBV7-3 and TRBJ2-3; D unclear. Germline CDR1 reads SGHTA; CDR2 reads FQGTGA. The CDR3 extends over 13 amino acids. Trimming cost V 3 bases and J 7 bases, with 11 bases left between them. As DNA, the CDR3 is TGTGCCAGCAGCTTGGGCCCGGGCCATACGCAGTATTTT. It is translated as CASSLGPGHTQYF.

The chain joins TRBV30 to TRBJ1-1; D unclear. CDR1 and CDR2 from the germline V gene are GTSNPN and SVGIG (reference sequence). V lost 0 bases and J 8 bases, leaving 10 bases between the germline ends. The CDR3 runs 12 residues. The CDR3 DNA reads TGTGCCTGGAGTGTACCCGGAGTCGAAGCTTTCTTT. Translated: CAWSVPGVEAFF.

The chain links TRBV5-1 to TRBJ2-5; 13 positions match TRBD2. CDR3 length: 17 amino acids. The J segment lost 2 bases and the V segment lost 4 bases, leaving 8 bases of the junction unmatched. In germline, CDR1 is SGHRS, CDR2 YFSETQ. The CDR3 nucleotides read TGCGCCAGCAGCGCGGGACTAGCGGGGCCCTTACAAGAGACCCAGTACTTC. This sequence encodes CASSAGLAGPLQETQYF.

The chain links TRBV2 to TRBJ1-1, with unresolved D. Trimming stripped 2 bases from V and 1 base from J, with 5 bases between. CDR3 length equals 13 residues. Germline V gene sequence: CDR1 SNHLY, CDR2 FYNNEI. CDR3 coding DNA: TGTGCCAGCAGTGAACGGGAGAACACTGAAGCTTTCTTT. Translation: CASSERENTEAFF.

The chain couples TRBV5-4 to TRBJ2-7; D is perhaps TRBD2 (6 bases). CDR1 SGHNT and CDR2 YYREEE come from the germline V gene (reference sequence). V was cut by 3 bases and J by 5 bases, with 18 bases left in between. The length of the CDR3 is 15 residues. The CDR3: CASSSGGTRRDEQYF. In DNA, the CDR3 is TGTGCCAGCAGCTCCGGCGGGACCCGGAGGGACGAGCAGTACTTC.

The J gene is TRBJ1-3, the V gene TRBV14; tentative D call: TRBD1 (6 bases). V was clipped by 4 bases and J by 2 bases, with 15 bases between them. The CDR3 spans 16 residues. The V gene's germline CDR1 is SGHDN and CDR2 FVKESK. The CDR3 nucleotides are TGTGCCAGCAGCCCGGACAGTGGGAGAGCTGGAAACACCATATATTTT. Its translation: CASSPDSGRAGNTIYF.

The gene calls are TRBV28 and TRBJ2-2; maybe TRBD1 (5 bases). V was pared by 7 bases and J by 0 bases, with 9 bases between. The germline CDR1 and CDR2 sequences are MDHEN and SYDVKM. The CDR3 spans 14 residues. Written as DNA, the CDR3 is TGTGCCAGCAAAGGACATTCGAACACCGGGGAGCTGTTTTTT. The encoded protein is CASKGHSNTGELFF.

CDR3 region: CASSQEIVRRGSGNTIYF. The CDR3 DNA follows: TGTGCCAGCAGCCAAGAAATAGTCCGAAGGGGTAGTGGAAACACCATATATTTT. This chain uses TRBV4-2 with TRBJ1-3; D is perhaps TRBD1 (5 bases). The V and J ends lost 0 bases and 3 bases respectively, with 18 bases between them. The CDR3 contains 18 residues. Germline V gene data show CDR1 as LGHNA and CDR2 as YNFKEQ.

This sequence joins TRBV5-1 and TRBJ1-2, with D tentatively TRBD1 (6 bases). The V and J ends lost 3 bases and 8 bases respectively, with 11 bases between them. CDR1 and CDR2 (germline): SGHRS, YFSETQ. CDR3 length: 12 amino acids. The CDR3 loop is CASSSGDSGYTF. The CDR3 region has the DNA TGCGCCAGCAGCTCAGGGGATTCCGGCTACACCTTC.

The CDR3 here is CASSPDGTPSYEQYF. In nucleotides, the CDR3 is TGTGCCAGCAGCCCTGACGGGACTCCGTCTTACGAGCAGTACTTC. The chain carries TRBV7-2 and TRBJ2-7; weak D call: TRBD2 (6 bases). The V gene's germline CDR1 is SGHTA and CDR2 FQGNSA. There are 15 residues in the CDR3. V lost 5 bases to trimming and J lost 4 bases, with 18 bases between them. The full variable domain, in which reference TRBV7-2 and TRBJ2-7 provide the parts outside the CDR3, is GAGVSQSPSNKVTEKGKDVELRCDPISGHTALYWYRQSLGQGLEFLIYFQGNSAPDKSGLPSDRFSAERTGGSVSTLTIQRTQQEDSAVYLCASSPDGTPSYEQYFGPGTRLTVT.

The chain employs TRBV18 and TRBJ2-3; D unclear. Germline lookup yields CDR1 KGHSH and CDR2 LQKENI. The CDR3 is made up of 15 amino acids. V was trimmed by 2 bases and J by 2 bases, leaving 11 bases between them. The DNA for the CDR3 is TGTGCCAGCTCACCATCCGGCTCGTACACAGATACGCAGTATTTT. It translates to CASSPSGSYTDTQYF.

V and J are TRBV5-5 and TRBJ1-2; D unclear. V was cut by 0 bases and J by 0 bases, with 12 bases left in between. The CDR3 spans 16 residues. CDR1 and CDR2 (germline): SGHKS, YYEKEE (reference sequence). As DNA, the CDR3 is TGTGCCAGCAGCTTGGATCTGTCAGCTACTAACTATGGCTACACCTTC. Amino acid sequence: CASSLDLSATNYGYTF.